This TCR beta chain was sequenced for a study of identical twins. Study observations and caveats: For monozygotic twins, models underestimated out-of-frame TCR alpha sharing. While abundant cord blood beta clonotypes carried fewer insertions, memory repertoires showed no such pattern. The degree of excess twin sharing was weaker in beta out-of-frame sequences.

Trimming cost V 7 bases and J 10 bases, with 19 bases left between them. CDR1 is MNHEY, CDR2 SVGEGT, per germline. CDR3 length: 13 amino acids. Each cDNA held unique molecular identifiers, and template switching gave it a universal primer site. TCRdb analysed the 5' RACE reads with MiXCR anew, one entry per CDR3 protein. Of hundreds of thousands of distinct CDR3 sequences listed, under 9.5% were seen once; the top ten hold approximately 2.1%. This clonotype was observed many times. The antigen remains undetermined. The same specimen was also included in a second study, on yellow fever vaccine responses in identical twins.

The gene calls are TRBV6-2 or TRBV6-3 and TRBJ1-1; D unresolved. The TCR originated in a woman between 18 and 30 years old in good health. The sequencing sample was made of memory (CD45RO+) T cells sorted from blood. For the CDR3, the DNA is TGTGCCAGCATCGTACGGATGTCCGAGGGAGCTTTCTTT. This gives the protein CASIVRMSEGAFF.